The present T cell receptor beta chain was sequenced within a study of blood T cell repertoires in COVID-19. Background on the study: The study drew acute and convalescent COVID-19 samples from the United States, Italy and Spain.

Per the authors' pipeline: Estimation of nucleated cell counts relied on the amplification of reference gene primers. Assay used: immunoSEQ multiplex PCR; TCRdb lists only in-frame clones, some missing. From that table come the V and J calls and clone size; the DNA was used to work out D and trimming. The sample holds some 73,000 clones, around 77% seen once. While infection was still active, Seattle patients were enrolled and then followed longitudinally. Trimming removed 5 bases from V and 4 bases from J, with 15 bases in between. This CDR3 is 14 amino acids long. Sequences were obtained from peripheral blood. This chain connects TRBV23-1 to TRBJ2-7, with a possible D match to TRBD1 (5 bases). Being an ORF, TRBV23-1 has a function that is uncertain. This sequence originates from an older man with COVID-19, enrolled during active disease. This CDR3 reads CASSVDKLLYEQYF. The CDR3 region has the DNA TGCGCCAGCAGTGTGGACAAACTTCTTTACGAGCAGTACTTC.